One sample yielded the 16 T cell receptor beta chains listed below, sequenced in a study of T cell clones after liver transplantation. Profiled with immunoSEQ multiplex PCR; TCRdb holds only in-frame clones, not every one. Found here are 8,500 to 10,000 clones, over 55% of them singletons; the top ten hold 22%. Sequences were derived from CD8+ T cells from blood, sampled at the approximately 16-month timepoint. The receptors come from a human patient who received a liver transplant. The graft donor may account for some of the T cells.

The chain is built from TRBV19 and TRBJ2-3, with TRBD1 matching over 8 bases. Germline CDR1 reads LNHDA; CDR2 reads SQIVND (reference sequence). The length of the CDR3 is 14 residues. V trimming: 3 bases; J trimming: 4 bases; junction bases outside the gene matches: 3. DNA for the CDR3: TGTGCCAGTAGTATTCAGGGGGCAGCAGATACGCAGTATTTT. Amino acid sequence: CASSIQGAADTQYF.

The chain joins TRBV6-5 to TRBJ2-1; tentative D call: TRBD2 (5 bases). This CDR3 comprises 13 residues. Germline V lookup: CDR1 MNHEY, CDR2 SVGAGI. V lost 3 bases and J 11 bases, leaving 14 bases between the germline ends. CDR3: CASSYRAVEQQFF. The CDR3 bases are TGTGCCAGCAGTTATCGAGCGGTCGAGCAGCAGTTCTTC.

V and J are TRBV7-6 and TRBJ2-5, with no clear D. The J call is uncertain, as TRBJ2-7 better fits the DNA end. Germline V gene sequence: CDR1 SGHVS, CDR2 FNYEAQ. The CDR3 spans 15 residues. CDR3 protein: CASSLENGPSYEQYF. The CDR3 DNA sequence: TGTGCCAGCAGCTTAGAGAACGGCCCCTCCTACGAGCAGTACTTC.

The rearrangement links TRBV5-1 to TRBJ2-2; 7 bases line up with TRBD1. The CDR3 totals 14 residues. Germline V gene data show CDR1 as SGHRS and CDR2 as YFSETQ. The V segment lost 0 bases and the J segment 7 bases; nucleotides outside the gene matches: 3. CDR3 nucleotide sequence: TGCGCCAGCAGCTTGGGACAGGGAGTCGGGGAGCTGTTTTTT. It yields the protein CASSLGQGVGELFF.

This clone has just a few counts. Its ends do not fully match the called genes, so a read error is possible. The chain uses TRBV6-1 and TRBJ1-5; D unresolved. The CDR3 covers 15 residues. From germline, CDR1 is MNHNS and CDR2 SASEGT. For the CDR3, the DNA is TGTGCCAGCATTGAATACGTACTTAGCAATCAGCCCCAGCATTTT. Translation gives CASIEYVLSNQPQHF.

This chain uses TRBV30 with TRBJ2-7; TRBD1 aligns across 10 bases. V was pared by 1 base and J by 7 bases, with 4 bases of the junction left unmatched. CDR3 size: 13 residues. CDR1 is GTSNPN and CDR2 is SVGIG in the germline V gene (reference sequence). DNA of the CDR3: TGTGCCTGGAGTGGACAGGGGGCGAAGGAGCAGTACGTC. This translates into CAWSGQGAKEQYV.

This clone was detected a few times. This rearrangement joins TRBV2 to TRBJ1-3; no firm D call. Trimming left V 8 bases short and J 0 bases short, with 11 bases between. This CDR3 has 14 residues. Germline CDR1 is SNHLY and CDR2 is FYNNEI. The CDR3 DNA reads TGTGCCAGCGGGGATGAAACCTCTGGAAACACCATATATTTT. It yields the protein CASGDETSGNTIYF.

In this sample, this clone is medium-sized. CDR3 in DNA: TGTGCCAGCAGCTTAAAGGGGGGCTCGCAAATAGAGACCCAGTACTTC. This translates into CASSLKGGSQIETQYF. The J gene is TRBJ2-5, the V gene TRBV5-4; D could derive from TRBD1 or TRBD2 (6 bases each). The CDR3 length is 16 residues. V dropped 2 bases and J dropped 4 bases, with 18 bases sitting between them. From germline, CDR1 is SGHNT and CDR2 YYREEE (reference sequence).

This clone came up a few times. The rearrangement uses TRBV2 and TRBJ2-7, with 7 bases aligning to TRBD1. In germline, CDR1 is SNHLY, CDR2 FYNNEI. The CDR3 runs 13 residues. The J segment lost 2 bases and the V segment lost 3 bases, leaving 1 base of the junction unmatched. CDR3 nucleotides: TGTGCCAGCAGTGACAGGGGGACCTACGAGCAGTACTTC. Protein: CASSDRGTYEQYF.

This chain links TRBV2 with TRBJ1-3; a weak D match, TRBD1 (5 bases). Trimming took off 6 bases at V and 0 bases at J, with 12 bases between the two ends. CDR1 and CDR2 (germline): SNHLY, FYNNEI. The CDR3 covers 15 residues. The CDR3 region is CASSLDSYSGNTIYF. For the CDR3, the DNA is TGTGCCAGCAGCCTCGACAGCTACTCTGGAAACACCATATATTTT.

This clone has just a few counts. This chain uses TRBV25-1 with TRBJ1-5; possible D gene TRBD1, 5 bases. V shed 1 base and J shed 4 bases, with 11 bases lying between them. Germline values: CDR1 MGHDK, CDR2 SYGVNS. The CDR3 extends over 15 amino acids. The CDR3 sequence is CASSESAGINQPQHF. As DNA, the CDR3 is TGTGCCAGCAGTGAATCAGCAGGGATTAATCAGCCCCAGCATTTT. Looking up the rest from reference TRBV25-1 and TRBJ1-5 gives the full variable domain: EADIYQTPRYLVIGTGKKITLECSQTMGHDKMYWYQQDPGMELHLIHYSYGVNSTEKGDLSSESTVSRIRTEHFPLTLESARPSHTSQYLCASSESAGINQPQHFGDGTRLSIL.

The gene calls are TRBV6-4 and TRBJ1-5; tentative D call: TRBD1 (5 bases). CDR3 length equals 17 residues. Germline CDR1 MRHNA, CDR2 SNTAGT. Trimming stripped 7 bases from V and 1 base from J, with 20 bases between. The CDR3 here is CASTSREQPSSNQPQHF. For the CDR3, the DNA is TGTGCCAGCACCTCCAGGGAGCAGCCCTCCAGCAATCAGCCCCAGCATTTT.

In this sample, this clone turned up a few times. The chain uses TRBV30 and TRBJ2-1; no definite D call. This CDR3 has 12 residues. Trimming took off 5 bases at V and 7 bases at J, with 12 bases between the two ends. Germline lookup yields CDR1 GTSNPN and CDR2 SVGIG (reference sequence). DNA of the CDR3: TGTGCCTGGTCGAACGAGGAGAATGAGCAGTTCTTC. It yields the protein CAWSNEENEQFF.

The rearrangement uses TRBV6-4 and TRBJ2-2; 9 nucleotides match TRBD2. Unmatched junction bases numbered 3, after V lost 3 bases and J lost 4 bases. This CDR3 region has 15 residues. Germline V gene data show CDR1 as MRHNA and CDR2 as SNTAGT. The chain's CDR3 is CASSERGGTTGELFF. The CDR3 DNA reads as TGTGCCAGCAGTGAGCGGGGGGGCACCACCGGGGAGCTGTTTTTT.

This clone was detected only once. The V call is TRBV11-3, the J call TRBJ2-3, with 7 positions matching TRBD2. The CDR3 is made up of 15 amino acids. The germline V gene has CDR1 SGHNT and CDR2 YENEEA. With V trimmed by 5 bases and J by 4 bases, 9 bases remained unmatched. The CDR3: CASSLTGGRADTQYF. CDR3 bases: TGTGCCAGCAGCCTAACGGGGGGTAGAGCAGATACGCAGTATTTT.

The CDR3 bases are TGTGCCAGTAGTATAAATCTAGCGTCCAACACCGGGGAGCTGTTTTTT. Encoded protein: CASSINLASNTGELFF. The V call is TRBV19, the J call TRBJ2-2, with D possibly being TRBD2 (6 bases). Trimming cost V 2 bases and J 2 bases, with 12 bases left between them. The CDR3 loop spans 16 amino acids. CDR1 is LNHDA and CDR2 is SQIVND in the germline V gene (reference sequence).